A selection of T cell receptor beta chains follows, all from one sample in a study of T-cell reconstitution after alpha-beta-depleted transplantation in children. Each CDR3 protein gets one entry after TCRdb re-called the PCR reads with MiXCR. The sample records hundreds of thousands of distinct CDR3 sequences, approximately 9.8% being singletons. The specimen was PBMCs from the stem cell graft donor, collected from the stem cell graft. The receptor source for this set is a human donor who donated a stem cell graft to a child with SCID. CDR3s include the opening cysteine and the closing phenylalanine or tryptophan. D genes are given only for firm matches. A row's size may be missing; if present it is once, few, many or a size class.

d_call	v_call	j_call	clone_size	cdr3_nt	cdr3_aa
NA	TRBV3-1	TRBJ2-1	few	TGTGCCAGCAGCCAAAGAGGAGGCTCGCAGTTCTTC	CASSQRGGSQFF
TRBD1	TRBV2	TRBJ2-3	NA	TGTGCCAGCAGGACCTGGACAGGCGCCGCAGATACGCAGTATTTT	CASRTWTGAADTQYF
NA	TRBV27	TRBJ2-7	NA	TGTGCCAGCAGTTCCCCAACTCCGGCCTCAAGGCCCTACGAGCAGTACTTC	CASSSPTPASRPYEQYF
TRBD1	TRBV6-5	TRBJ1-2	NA	TGTGCCAGCAGTGACAGGGGGTATGGCTACACCTTC	CASSDRGYGYTF
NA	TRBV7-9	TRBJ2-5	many	TGTGCCAGCAGCTTATCGGGTGAAGAGACCCAGTACTTC	CASSLSGEETQYF
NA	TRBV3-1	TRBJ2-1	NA	TGTGCCAGCAGCCAGGATAGCGGTAACTCCTACAATGAGCAGTTCTTC	CASSQDSGNSYNEQFF
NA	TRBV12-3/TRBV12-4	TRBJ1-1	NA	TGTGCCAGCAGACCGCTTGGACAGAGCACTGAAGCTTTCTTT	CASRPLGQSTEAFF
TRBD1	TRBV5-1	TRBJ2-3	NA	TGCGCCAGCAGCATGGGACAGACAGATACGCAGTATTTT	CASSMGQTDTQYF
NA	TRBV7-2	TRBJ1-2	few	TGTGCCAGCAGCTTATTCAGGATTGGGGGCTACACCTTC	CASSLFRIGGYTF
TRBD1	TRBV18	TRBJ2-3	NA	TGTGCCAGCTCACCACTCGGACAGGGGGCAGGCACAGATACGCAGTATTTT	CASSPLGQGAGTDTQYF
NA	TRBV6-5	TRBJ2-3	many	TGTGCCAGCAGTTCACTAGCCAATAGTCAGTATTTT	CASSSLANSQYF
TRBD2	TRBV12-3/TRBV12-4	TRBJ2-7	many	TGTGCCAGCAGTTTGGGGCGGGGGGCCTCCTACGAGCAGTACTTC	CASSLGRGASYEQYF
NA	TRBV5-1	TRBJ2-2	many	TGCGCCAGCAGCTCAGGGACATTAGCGAACACCGGGGAGCTGTTTTTT	CASSSGTLANTGELFF
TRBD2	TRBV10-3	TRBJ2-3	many	TGTGCCATCAGTGGACTAGCGGGGGACGACACAGATACGCAGTATTTT	CAISGLAGDDTDTQYF
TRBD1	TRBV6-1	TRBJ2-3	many	TGTGCCAGCAGCCCGACAGGGGGCAGAGATACGCAGTATTTT	CASSPTGGRDTQYF
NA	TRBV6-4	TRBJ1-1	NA	TGTGCCAGCAGTAAATATGGGGACACTGAAGCTTTCTTT	CASSKYGDTEAFF
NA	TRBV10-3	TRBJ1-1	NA	TGTGCCATCAGCACCCTGGGAGGGGACAACACTGAAGCTTTCTTT	CAISTLGGDNTEAFF